Sequencing of this TCR beta chain was carried out in a study of vaccination effects on CD4 cells after COVID-19. Within the ViraFEST assay, antigen-specific CD4+ T cells underwent expansion with viral peptide pools prior to sequencing. Subsequent to a culture period of more than 9 days, CD4+ T cells were isolated. Two-dose BNT162b2 or mRNA-1273 vaccination was given to participants. Having tested negative for nucleocapsid antibodies, the vaccine recipients showed no prior SARS-CoV-2 infection. Cultures used 2 million or so PBMC per well, 9 to 10 IU/ml IL-2 and about 10 ug/ml peptides. Study-level findings and limits: By a late point after vaccination, infection- and vaccine-induced clones had shrunk markedly through clonal contraction.

Measured with immunoSEQ multiplex PCR; TCRdb has only the in-frame clones, and not every one. The sample shows some 20,000 clones, approximately 76% of them seen only once. Note on this clone: What it binds is not known.

The sequence was obtained from a human donor who received a COVID-19 vaccine. Material: CD4+ T cells from PBMCs cultured with HCoV-229E spike peptides, obtained after COVID-19 vaccination.

The CDR3 nucleotides are TGTGCCAGCCGCGCGACGAACACCCATCAGCCCCAGCATTTT. Translating it yields CASRATNTHQPQHF. This chain joins TRBV6-5 and TRBJ1-5, with D unclear. Germline V gene lookup returns CDR1 MNHEY and CDR2 SVGAGI. CDR3 length: 14 amino acids. Trimming pared 8 bases from V and 5 bases from J, leaving 16 bases between.